A selection of T cell receptor beta chains follows, all from one sample in a study of cytomegalovirus exposure and HLA in healthy donors. The data were produced by immunoSEQ multiplex PCR, yet TCRdb's version contains in-frame clones alone and is incomplete. The sample holds around 130,000 clones, roughly 89% seen once. The sequencing input was PBMCs. The receptors come from a man aged 25-40 years in good health and CMV-seronegative. Each CDR3 is given with its conserved first and last residue. Each record gives: J gene, V gene, clone size, D gene, CDR3 protein, CDR3 DNA. A D gene is named only where the DNA matches it firmly. Clone size, where shown, is once, few, many, or a class for clones that have expanded.

J gene: TRBJ1-1
V gene: TRBV28
clone size: .
D gene: TRBD1
CDR3 protein: CAGSRGRETEAFF
CDR3 DNA: TGTGCCGGCTCCAGGGGGCGCGAAACTGAAGCTTTCTTT

J gene: TRBJ2-3
V gene: TRBV7-6
clone size: .
D gene: .
CDR3 protein: CASSATGGTGDTQYF
CDR3 DNA: TGTGCCAGCAGTGCAACTGGGGGTACAGGGGATACGCAGTATTTT

J gene: TRBJ2-1
V gene: TRBV11-2
clone size: once
D gene: .
CDR3 protein: CASSLDRGNQFF
CDR3 DNA: TGTGCCAGCAGCTTAGATCGGGGGAATCAGTTCTTC

J gene: TRBJ2-3
V gene: TRBV7-6
clone size: .
D gene: TRBD2
CDR3 protein: CASSFGSGGASDTQYF
CDR3 DNA: TGTGCCAGCAGCTTTGGGAGCGGGGGGGCTTCGGATACGCAGTATTTT

J gene: TRBJ1-4
V gene: TRBV4-3
clone size: .
D gene: .
CDR3 protein: CASSQLYLLRGIGEKLFF
CDR3 DNA: TGCGCCAGCAGCCAACTCTACCTCCTACGGGGGATCGGTGAAAAACTGTTTTTT

J gene: TRBJ1-2
V gene: TRBV6-6
clone size: .
D gene: TRBD1
CDR3 protein: CASSLTGGRSGYTF
CDR3 DNA: TGTGCCAGCAGCTTGACAGGGGGCAGGAGTGGCTACACCTTC

J gene: TRBJ2-7
V gene: TRBV5-5
clone size: .
D gene: .
CDR3 protein: CASSIDMFYEQYF
CDR3 DNA: TGTGCCAGCAGTATCGACATGTTCTACGAGCAGTACTTC

J gene: TRBJ2-1
V gene: TRBV20-1
clone size: .
D gene: TRBD1
CDR3 protein: CSAYDREKQFF
CDR3 DNA: TGCAGTGCCTATGACAGGGAAAAGCAGTTCTTC

J gene: TRBJ2-5
V gene: TRBV4-2
clone size: .
D gene: .
CDR3 protein: CASSLQVIQETQYF
CDR3 DNA: TGTGCCAGCAGCCTACAAGTAATCCAAGAGACCCAGTACTTC

J gene: TRBJ2-7
V gene: TRBV6-5
clone size: .
D gene: .
CDR3 protein: CASNRGTSYEQYF
CDR3 DNA: TGTGCCAGCAACCGAGGTACCTCCTACGAGCAGTACTTC

J gene: TRBJ2-7
V gene: TRBV19
clone size: .
D gene: TRBD2
CDR3 protein: CASIPGLAGEGSYEQYF
CDR3 DNA: TGTGCCAGTATTCCGGGACTAGCGGGGGAAGGATCCTACGAGCAGTACTTC

J gene: TRBJ1-1
V gene: TRBV28
clone size: few
D gene: .
CDR3 protein: CASSFGRGFGEAFF
CDR3 DNA: TGTGCCAGCAGTTTCGGAAGGGGGTTTGGTGAAGCTTTCTTT

J gene: TRBJ2-7
V gene: TRBV11-3
clone size: .
D gene: TRBD1
CDR3 protein: CASSPGQGAYEQYF
CDR3 DNA: TGTGCCAGCAGCCCCGGACAGGGGGCTTACGAGCAGTACTTC

J gene: TRBJ1-2
V gene: TRBV6-1
clone size: .
D gene: TRBD1
CDR3 protein: CASGTGASYGYTF
CDR3 DNA: TGTGCCAGCGGGACAGGGGCCTCCTATGGCTACACCTTC

J gene: TRBJ2-7
V gene: TRBV7-2
clone size: .
D gene: TRBD2
CDR3 protein: CASSRTLAGGHYEQYF
CDR3 DNA: TGTGCCAGCAGCAGAACTCTAGCGGGGGGCCACTACGAGCAGTACTTC

J gene: TRBJ2-4
V gene: TRBV27
clone size: .
D gene: TRBD2
CDR3 protein: CASSLARGVLTKNIQYF
CDR3 DNA: TGTGCCAGCAGTTTAGCCCGGGGGGTTCTAACCAAAAACATTCAGTACTTC

J gene: TRBJ1-1
V gene: TRBV5-6
clone size: .
D gene: TRBD1
CDR3 protein: CASSSGTANTEAFF
CDR3 DNA: TGTGCCAGCAGCTCCGGGACAGCGAACACTGAAGCTTTCTTT

J gene: TRBJ2-7
V gene: TRBV6-5
clone size: .
D gene: .
CDR3 protein: CASSLNRAYEQYF
CDR3 DNA: TGTGCCAGCAGTTTGAACAGAGCCTACGAGCAGTACTTC

J gene: TRBJ2-5
V gene: TRBV4-3
clone size: .
D gene: TRBD2
CDR3 protein: CASSQATSAGTQYF
CDR3 DNA: TGCGCCAGCAGCCAAGCAACTAGCGCCGGTACCCAGTACTTC

J gene: TRBJ1-2
V gene: TRBV4-1
clone size: .
D gene: TRBD1
CDR3 protein: CASSQVTGAFYGYTF
CDR3 DNA: TGCGCCAGCAGCCAAGTAACAGGGGCCTTCTATGGCTACACCTTC

J gene: TRBJ1-1
V gene: TRBV10-1
clone size: .
D gene: TRBD1
CDR3 protein: CASRGQGSTEAFF
CDR3 DNA: TGCGCCAGTCGTGGACAGGGCAGCACTGAAGCTTTCTTT

J gene: TRBJ2-7
V gene: TRBV7-8
clone size: .
D gene: .
CDR3 protein: CASSPGAYEQYF
CDR3 DNA: TGTGCCAGCAGCCCCGGGGCCTACGAGCAGTACTTC

J gene: TRBJ2-1
V gene: TRBV11-2
clone size: .
D gene: TRBD2
CDR3 protein: CASSLTTSGGENNEQFF
CDR3 DNA: TGTGCCAGCAGCCTAACGACTAGCGGGGGGGAAAACAATGAGCAGTTCTTC

J gene: TRBJ2-3
V gene: TRBV7-9
clone size: once
D gene: TRBD1
CDR3 protein: CASSAQGAGTQYF
CDR3 DNA: TGTGCCAGCAGCGCACAGGGGGCGGGTACGCAGTATTTT

J gene: TRBJ1-2
V gene: TRBV9
clone size: .
D gene: TRBD1
CDR3 protein: CASSPGDRGRHGYTF
CDR3 DNA: TGTGCCAGCAGCCCTGGGGACAGGGGAAGACATGGCTACACCTTC

J gene: TRBJ2-3
V gene: TRBV2
clone size: .
D gene: TRBD1
CDR3 protein: CANSRVTGGSRYSTDTQYF
CDR3 DNA: TGTGCCAACAGTAGAGTAACAGGGGGGTCGCGCTATAGCACAGATACGCAGTATTTT

J gene: TRBJ2-7
V gene: TRBV27
clone size: .
D gene: .
CDR3 protein: CASSLRVVGFYEQYF
CDR3 DNA: TGTGCCAGCAGTTTACGGGTAGTCGGTTTCTACGAGCAGTACTTC

J gene: TRBJ1-2
V gene: TRBV7-9
clone size: once
D gene: .
CDR3 protein: CASSPRENYGYTF
CDR3 DNA: TGTGCCAGCAGCCCCCGGGAGAACTATGGCTACACCTTC

J gene: TRBJ2-5
V gene: TRBV27
clone size: .
D gene: .
CDR3 protein: CASSGGGEETQYF
CDR3 DNA: TGTGCCAGCAGTGGCGGGGGCGAAGAGACCCAGTACTTC

J gene: TRBJ2-7
V gene: TRBV19
clone size: .
D gene: .
CDR3 protein: CATSDGAYEQYF
CDR3 DNA: TGTGCCACGAGCGACGGCGCCTACGAGCAGTACTTC

J gene: TRBJ2-1
V gene: TRBV28
clone size: .
D gene: .
CDR3 protein: CASSSDRPPNEQFF
CDR3 DNA: TGTGCCAGCAGTTCCGACAGGCCCCCTAATGAGCAGTTCTTC

J gene: TRBJ1-1
V gene: TRBV5-4
clone size: .
D gene: TRBD1
CDR3 protein: CASSLAAGGFTEAFF
CDR3 DNA: TGTGCCAGCAGCTTGGCCGCAGGGGGATTCACTGAAGCTTTCTTT

J gene: TRBJ1-5
V gene: TRBV6-4
clone size: .
D gene: TRBD1
CDR3 protein: CASRGQGAPSNQPQHF
CDR3 DNA: TGTGCCAGCAGAGGACAGGGGGCTCCTAGCAATCAGCCCCAGCATTTT

J gene: TRBJ2-5
V gene: TRBV5-6
clone size: .
D gene: .
CDR3 protein: CASSLWLKNQETQYF
CDR3 DNA: TGTGCCAGCAGCTTGTGGCTGAAGAACCAAGAGACCCAGTACTTC

J gene: TRBJ2-1
V gene: TRBV5-1
clone size: few
D gene: .
CDR3 protein: CASSLASGSYNEQFF
CDR3 DNA: TGCGCCAGCAGCTTGGCATCGGGGTCCTACAATGAGCAGTTCTTC

J gene: TRBJ1-3
V gene: TRBV15
clone size: .
D gene: TRBD1
CDR3 protein: CATSRGDSYSIYF
CDR3 DNA: TGTGCCACCAGCAGGGGGGACAGCTACTCCATATATTTT

J gene: TRBJ2-3
V gene: TRBV11-2
clone size: .
D gene: .
CDR3 protein: CASSPLGGDTQYF
CDR3 DNA: TGTGCCAGCAGCCCATTGGGGGGAGATACGCAGTATTTT

J gene: TRBJ1-6
V gene: TRBV10-3
clone size: once
D gene: TRBD1
CDR3 protein: CATSRQGRRGEDSPLHF
CDR3 DNA: TGTGCCACCTCTAGACAGGGGAGGAGGGGAGAAGATTCACCCCTCCACTTT

J gene: TRBJ2-5
V gene: TRBV5-4
clone size: .
D gene: .
CDR3 protein: CASSLALEKQETQYF
CDR3 DNA: TGTGCCAGCAGCTTGGCCTTGGAGAAACAAGAGACCCAGTACTTC

J gene: TRBJ2-4
V gene: TRBV28
clone size: .
D gene: .
CDR3 protein: CASSSHPSRAKNIQYF
CDR3 DNA: TGTGCCAGCAGTTCACATCCTAGTAGGGCCAAAAACATTCAGTACTTC

J gene: TRBJ2-2
V gene: TRBV15
clone size: .
D gene: TRBD1
CDR3 protein: CATSRLDRGHRELFF
CDR3 DNA: TGTGCCACCAGCAGGTTGGACAGGGGGCACCGGGAGCTGTTTTTT

J gene: TRBJ2-1
V gene: TRBV7-2
clone size: .
D gene: .
CDR3 protein: CASSLEGRYNEQFF
CDR3 DNA: TGTGCCAGCAGCTTAGAGGGGCGCTACAATGAGCAGTTCTTC

J gene: TRBJ1-2
V gene: TRBV4-3
clone size: .
D gene: .
CDR3 protein: CASRRVAGDYYGYTF
CDR3 DNA: TGCGCCAGCAGGAGAGTGGCAGGGGATTACTATGGCTACACCTTC

J gene: TRBJ2-5
V gene: TRBV27
clone size: once
D gene: TRBD2
CDR3 protein: CASSLLASGGKETQYF
CDR3 DNA: TGTGCCAGCAGTTTATTGGCTAGCGGGGGAAAAGAGACCCAGTACTTC

J gene: TRBJ1-1
V gene: TRBV7-2
clone size: .
D gene: TRBD1
CDR3 protein: CASSLQGRTEAFF
CDR3 DNA: TGTGCCAGCAGCCTACAGGGGCGCACTGAAGCTTTCTTT

J gene: TRBJ1-4
V gene: TRBV29-1
clone size: .
D gene: .
CDR3 protein: CSVEVAGRGEEKLFF
CDR3 DNA: TGCAGCGTTGAGGTTGCGGGCCGAGGAGAGGAAAAACTGTTTTTT

J gene: TRBJ1-4
V gene: TRBV5-6
clone size: once
D gene: .
CDR3 protein: CASSLGPGKLFF
CDR3 DNA: TGTGCCAGCAGCTTGGGTCCGGGAAAACTGTTTTTT

J gene: TRBJ2-3
V gene: TRBV7-2
clone size: .
D gene: .
CDR3 protein: CASSFGGPLADTQYF
CDR3 DNA: TGTGCCAGCAGCTTCGGGGGGCCCCTCGCAGATACGCAGTATTTT

J gene: TRBJ1-2
V gene: TRBV2
clone size: .
D gene: .
CDR3 protein: CASTLTVETYGYTF
CDR3 DNA: TGTGCCAGCACCCTGACAGTAGAGACCTATGGCTACACCTTC